This TCR beta chain came from a study of control samples from healthy donors and cancer patients. The assay was immunoSEQ multiplex PCR, and TCRdb's table has in-frame clones only and misses some. The data contain about 150,000 clones, 89% of them singletons. Germline loops: CDR1 LNHDA, CDR2 SQIVND (reference sequence). V was clipped by 0 bases and J by 5 bases; unmatched bases: 9. This CDR3 comprises 19 residues. The chain combines TRBV19 with TRBJ2-3; 15 bases match TRBD2. The source of this sequence is a man between 25 and 39 years old in good health. The specimen was blood. The CDR3: CASSIDPRTSGGAVDTQYF. The CDR3 DNA is TGTGCCAGTAGTATAGATCCCCGGACTAGCGGGGGGGCCGTAGATACGCAGTATTTT. Full variable domain (rest looked up from reference TRBV19 and TRBJ2-3): DGGITQSPKYLFRKEGQNVTLSCEQNLNHDAMYWYRQDPGQGLRLIYYSQIVNDFQKGDIAEGYSVSREKKESFPLTVTSAQKNPTAFYLCASSIDPRTSGGAVDTQYFGPGTRLTVL.